This T cell receptor beta chain comes out of a study of CD8+ T cells in alopecia areata. Once RNA had been extracted, it was reverse transcribed into cDNA to act as the sequencing template. Sequencing was performed with immunoSEQ multiplex PCR; in TCRdb, only in-frame clones are kept and a portion is missing. The sample carries some 130,000 clones, 45% to 60% recorded once. With regard to this clone: Its antigen remains unknown.

From germline, CDR1 is GTSNPN and CDR2 SVGIG (reference sequence). Trimming took 1 base from V and 2 from J, leaving 12 bases between them. This CDR3 has 15 residues. Study results and caveats: Because one nonresponder was included, the link of baseline CD8+ expansion to response is considered uncertain.

Treatment given: oral pan-JAK inhibitor, 5-10 mg twice daily. This TCR was recovered from a human donor with alopecia areata. The material sequenced was CD8+ T cells sorted from blood, taken at week 4, from a patient treated with tofacitinib. This chain uses TRBV30 with TRBJ1-5, with D possibly matching TRBD1 (5 bases). CDR3 residues: CAWSGGFRGNQPQHF. CDR3 nucleotides: TGTGCCTGGAGTGGGGGGTTTAGGGGCAATCAGCCCCAGCATTTT. The variable domain in full, completed from reference TRBV30 and TRBJ1-5, reads SQTIHQWPATLVQPVGSPLSLECTVEGTSNPNLYWYRQAAGRGLQLLFYSVGIGQISSEVPQNLSASRPQDRQFILSSKKLLLSDSGFYLCAWSGGFRGNQPQHFGDGTRLSIL.